Presented here are 25 T cell receptor beta chains from one specimen sequenced in a study of human T cells and chemical hapten exposure. MiXCR, applied by TCRdb to the RACE reads, yields one record per CDR3 protein. In the table there are 65,000 to 95,000 distinct CDR3 sequences, roughly 12% of which are singletons. Time point in this sample: patch test 1, 2 weeks after DPC sensitization. Treatment of the sample: therapeutic diphenylcyclopropenone sensitization with weekly scalp DPC. Specimen: whole blood, collected in connection with sensitization to the hapten diphenylcyclopropenone (DPC). All receptors derive from a woman aged 60-75 years with alopecia areata. Some clones in this sample may be carry-over from other donors' samples.

Here the CDR3 reads CASSPWRTELAKNIQYF. The CDR3, as DNA: TGTGCCAGCAGCCCTTGGAGGACAGAGCTAGCCAAAAACATTCAGTACTTC. The chain uses TRBV7-3 and TRBJ2-4; tentative D call: TRBD1 (6 bases). Germline CDR1 SGHTA, CDR2 FQGTGA. The CDR3 extends over 17 amino acids. Trimming removed 5 bases from V and 0 bases from J, with 17 bases in between. Full variable domain (missing parts from reference TRBV7-3 and TRBJ2-4): GAGVSQTPSNKVTEKGKYVELRCDPISGHTALYWYRQSLGQGPEFLIYFQGTGAADDSGLPNDRFFAVRPEGSVSTLKIQRTERGDSAVYLCASSPWRTELAKNIQYFGAGTRLSVL.

The J gene is TRBJ2-7, the V gene TRBV5-6; possibly TRBD1 or TRBD2 for D (5 bases each). The germline V gene encodes CDR1 SGHDT and CDR2 YYEEEE. Trimming left V 4 bases short and J 2 bases short, with 16 bases between. The CDR3 has 15 amino acids. CDR3 loop: CASSVGRMLPYEQYF. The CDR3, as DNA: TGTGCCAGCAGCGTGGGACGGATGTTACCCTACGAGCAGTACTTC. Full variable domain (missing parts from reference TRBV5-6 and TRBJ2-7): DAGVTQSPTHLIKTRGQQVTLRCSPKSGHDTVSWYQQALGQGPQFIFQYYEEEERQRGNFPDRFSGHQFPNYSSELNVNALLLGDSALYLCASSVGRMLPYEQYFGPGTRLTVT.

This clonotype was found a few times. The genes are TRBV3-1 and TRBJ2-7; the D is unclear. Trimming removed 0 bases at V and 7 bases at J, with 13 bases between. Germline assignment: CDR1 LGHDT and CDR2 YNNKEL (reference sequence). This CDR3 has 14 amino acids. The CDR3 DNA is TGTGCCAGCAGCCAAGATAGAATCCGAAAAGAGCAGTACTTC. Translated: CASSQDRIRKEQYF.

This clonotype has a count of ten or more. The chain joins TRBV7-2 to TRBJ2-3; 8 bases align to TRBD2. Germline V gene sequence: CDR1 SGHTA, CDR2 FQGNSA. The CDR3 is 14 residues long. J gave up 4 bases and V 1 base, and 1 base lay outside the gene matches. The CDR3 DNA reads as TGTGCCAGCAGCTTAGGACTAGCGTCAGATACGCAGTATTTT. The encoded protein is CASSLGLASDTQYF.

This clonotype was seen many times. The chain carries TRBV5-1 and TRBJ1-5, with D possibly TRBD1 on 5 matching bases. Germline V CDR1 and CDR2: SGHRS, YFSETQ. The ends were cut back, 0 bases at V and 5 bases at J, with 9 bases in the middle. The CDR3 has 14 residues. Here the CDR3 reads CASSLGQGDQPQHF. The CDR3 nucleotides are TGCGCCAGCAGCTTGGGGCAGGGAGATCAGCCCCAGCATTTT.

V and J are TRBV11-2 and TRBJ2-2; a weak D match, TRBD2 (6 bases). CDR1 SGHAT and CDR2 FQNNGV come from the germline V gene. CDR3 length: 16 residues. The ends were cut back, 3 bases at V and 0 bases at J, with 11 bases in the middle. CDR3: CASSFLGGANTGELFF. As DNA, the CDR3 is TGTGCCAGCAGCTTTCTTGGCGGGGCGAACACCGGGGAGCTGTTTTTT.

This clonotype was counted at least ten times. The V gene is TRBV12-3 or TRBV12-4, the J gene TRBJ2-5; 7 bases map to TRBD1. The CDR3 spans 13 residues. The junction had 8 bases not matched to a gene; V was cut back by 8 bases and J by 5 bases. CDR3 nucleotide sequence: TGTGCCAGCGGCAGACAGGGTAGGGAGACCCAGTACTTC. Encoded protein: CASGRQGRETQYF.

This clonotype came up many times. The chain joins TRBV7-3 to TRBJ2-5, with TRBD1 matching over 7 bases. Per the germline V gene, CDR1 is SGHTA and CDR2 is FQGTGA. V lost 5 bases to trimming and J lost 1 base; unmatched junction nucleotides: 4. The CDR3 is made up of 14 amino acids. The CDR3 spells CASSIQGSQETQYF. The DNA for the CDR3 is TGTGCCAGCAGCATACAGGGGTCCCAAGAGACCCAGTACTTC.

This clonotype was recorded a few times. The rearrangement uses TRBV9 and TRBJ2-3; a possible D gene is TRBD2 (6 bases). Per germline, CDR1 SGDLS and CDR2 YYNGEE. Between the trimmed V and J ends, which lost 6 bases and 1 base, there was a span of 21 bases. The CDR3 has 17 residues. The chain's CDR3 is CASTPRRAPTRTDTQYF. DNA of the CDR3: TGTGCCAGCACCCCTCGGAGGGCACCAACCCGCACAGATACGCAGTATTTT.

The chain carries TRBV5-1 and TRBJ2-1; D might be TRBD1 or TRBD2, each matching 5 bases. Trimming shortened V by 0 bases and J by 8 bases, and 12 bases separated the two germline ends. The CDR3 has 14 amino acids. Germline CDR1 is SGHRS and CDR2 is YFSETQ. Here the CDR3 DNA reads TGCGCCAGCAGCTTGGGAGGTCTGGGGGATGAGCAGTTCTTC. Residues: CASSLGGLGDEQFF.

This clonotype was found many times. This rearrangement joins TRBV6-2 or TRBV6-3 to TRBJ1-6; D is ambiguous. The germline V and J ends were trimmed by 0 bases and 0 bases, with 18 bases remaining between them. CDR1 is MNHEY, CDR2 SVGEGT, per germline. The CDR3 length is 20 residues. CDR3 DNA sequence: TGTGCCAGCAGTTACTCATTCGGACTGCACGCGAGCTCCTATAATTCACCCCTCCACTTT. The encoded protein is CASSYSFGLHASSYNSPLHF.

This clonotype showed up many times. V usage is TRBV20-1 and J usage is TRBJ2-7; D is possibly TRBD1 or TRBD2 (5 bases each). Germline CDR1 and CDR2: DFQATT and SNEGSKA (reference sequence). Between the trimmed V and J ends, which lost 1 base and 5 bases, there was a span of 9 bases. The CDR3 length is 12 residues. CDR3 DNA sequence: TGCAGTGCTAGAGCCGGGGCAAACGAGCAGTACTTC. Its translation: CSARAGANEQYF.

This clonotype was counted ten times or more. The V call is TRBV27, the J call TRBJ2-5; no definite D call. Per the germline V gene, CDR1 is MNHEY and CDR2 is SMNVEV (reference sequence). The V end was cut by 5 bases, the J end by 5 bases, with 12 bases between. The CDR3 contains 13 residues. CDR3 protein: CASSPVDGETQYF. CDR3 bases: TGTGCCAGCAGTCCAGTGGATGGGGAGACCCAGTACTTC.

The chain links TRBV4-2 to TRBJ2-1; 7 bases align to TRBD2. CDR1 and CDR2 (germline): LGHNA, YNFKEQ. The CDR3 length is 16 residues. Losses at the gene ends were 0 bases for V and 4 bases for J; bases not matched to a gene: 6. DNA of the CDR3: TGTGCCAGCAGCCAAGATCGGGGGGTACAGTACAATGAGCAGTTCTTC. Residues: CASSQDRGVQYNEQFF.

This clonotype was observed at least ten times. This chain uses TRBV12-3 or TRBV12-4 with TRBJ1-4; no reliable D call. There are 14 residues in the CDR3. Trimming removed 3 bases from V and 7 bases from J, with 12 bases in between. CDR3 amino acids: CASSLVDRGEKLFF. The CDR3 coding sequence is TGTGCCAGCAGTTTGGTTGATCGTGGTGAAAAACTGTTTTTT.

This clonotype was observed many times. The V gene is TRBV30, the J gene TRBJ1-1; no definite D call. CDR1 is GTSNPN and CDR2 is SVGIG in the germline V gene (reference sequence). CDR3 length equals 11 residues. Trimming cost V 3 bases and J 11 bases, with 13 bases left between them. The CDR3 region is CAWRLIGGAFF. The CDR3 bases are TGTGCCTGGAGGTTAATCGGAGGGGCTTTCTTT.

A word on this clonotype: This may come from a read error, since a much larger clone is one base off. This chain's CDR3 is CASSNRGVSYEQYF. For the CDR3, the DNA is TGTGCCAGCAGTAACCGGGGGGTCTCCTACGAGCAGTACTTC. This chain joins TRBV11-3 and TRBJ2-7, with 7 bases aligning to TRBD2. CDR1 is SGHNT, CDR2 YENEEA, per germline. V dropped 6 bases and J dropped 0; count of bases not matched to a gene: 5. CDR3 length equals 14 residues.

V usage is TRBV7-3 and J usage is TRBJ1-1; no clear D gene. The V end was cut by 2 bases, the J end by 0 bases, with 4 bases between. The CDR3 has 13 residues. The germline CDR1 and CDR2 sequences are SGHTA and FQGTGA. This CDR3 is CASSLSMNTEAFF. The CDR3 DNA sequence: TGTGCCAGCAGCTTATCAATGAACACTGAAGCTTTCTTT.

This clonotype was detected ten times or more. The chain combines TRBV3-1 with TRBJ2-1; D is uncertain. Germline CDR1 and CDR2: LGHDT and YNNKEL (reference sequence). V dropped 4 bases and J dropped 6 bases, with 7 bases sitting between them. The length of the CDR3 is 12 residues. In nucleotides, the CDR3 is TGTGCCAGCAGCCTCCAAATCAATGAGCAGTTCTTC. Its protein is CASSLQINEQFF.

This clonotype has only a few counts. The gene calls are TRBV20-1 and TRBJ2-5; TRBD2 agrees at 11 bases. This CDR3 contains 18 residues. The trim removed 3 bases at V and 2 bases at J, leaving 14 bases unmatched. Germline CDR1 is DFQATT and CDR2 is SNEGSKA (reference sequence). The CDR3, as DNA: TGCAGTGCTAGGGGACTAGCGGCGAATAAAAGGATACAAGAGACCCAGTACTTC. This encodes CSARGLAANKRIQETQYF.

There are a few counts of this clonotype. The V and J genes are TRBV7-9 and TRBJ1-1; D might be TRBD1 (5 bases). There are 14 residues in the CDR3. The V gene's germline CDR1 is SEHNR and CDR2 FQNEAQ (reference sequence). V lost 1 base and J lost 7, with 13 bases in between. The chain's CDR3 is CASSLEDTNLEAFF. The CDR3 coding sequence is TGTGCCAGCAGCTTAGAGGACACAAACCTTGAAGCTTTCTTT.

This clonotype was seen many times. This sequence joins TRBV7-9 and TRBJ2-3; D unclear. Germline CDR1 SEHNR, CDR2 FQNEAQ (reference sequence). There are 15 residues in the CDR3. V was pared by 0 bases and J by 0 bases, with 7 bases between. This CDR3 is CASSLAFYSTDTQYF. Here the CDR3 DNA reads TGTGCCAGCAGCTTAGCGTTCTATAGCACAGATACGCAGTATTTT. Full variable domain (outside the CDR3, taken from reference TRBV7-9 and TRBJ2-3): DTGVSQNPRHKITKRGQNVTFRCDPISEHNRLYWYRQTLGQGPEFLTYFQNEAQLEKSRLLSDRFSAERPKGSFSTLEIQRTEQGDSAMYLCASSLAFYSTDTQYFGPGTRLTVL.

Ten or more counts support this clonotype. This chain links TRBV29-1 with TRBJ1-5; a possible D gene is TRBD1 (5 bases). Germline assignment: CDR1 SQVTM and CDR2 ANQGSEA. This CDR3 region has 13 residues. The ends were cut back, 4 bases at V and 5 bases at J, with 12 bases in the middle. This chain's CDR3 is CSVGETDDQPQHF. CDR3 sequence (DNA): TGCAGCGTTGGTGAGACAGACGATCAGCCCCAGCATTTT.

This clonotype was detected a few times. The chain combines TRBV2 with TRBJ1-1; 7 bases line up with TRBD1. V dropped 8 bases and J dropped 4; count of bases not matched to a gene: 1. Germline V gene sequence: CDR1 SNHLY, CDR2 FYNNEI. The CDR3 covers 11 residues. CDR3 bases: TGTGCCAGCCGGACAGGCACTGAAGCTTTCTTT. Its translation is CASRTGTEAFF.

At least ten counts were recorded for this clonotype. The J gene is TRBJ1-4, the V gene TRBV29-1; D remains ambiguous. Germline V gene lookup returns CDR1 SQVTM and CDR2 ANQGSEA. The CDR3 runs 13 residues. With 4 bases removed from V and 0 bases from J, the gap between germline ends came to 6 bases. The CDR3 region has the DNA TGCAGCGTTGGTGGCACAACTAATGAAAAACTGTTTTTT. Its translation is CSVGGTTNEKLFF.